The 30 T cell receptor beta chains reported below all come from one sample, sequenced in a study of OX40 agonist ivuxolimab in advanced cancers. TCRdb keeps only in-frame clones here, not all; method: immunoSEQ multiplex PCR. The table has roughly 41,000 clones, roughly 86% seen once; the top ten hold 2.4%. Sequencing used CD4+ or CD8+ T cells sorted from blood, obtained in a trial of the OX40 agonist ivuxolimab. These receptors were obtained from an adult with an advanced solid tumor such as melanoma, head and neck, liver or kidney cancer.

This clone was seen a few times. The V call is TRBV4-3, the J call TRBJ1-2; D unclear. V was cut by 4 bases and J by 0 bases, with 12 bases left in between. The CDR3 loop spans 15 amino acids. Germline V lookup: CDR1 LGHNA, CDR2 YSLEER. The DNA for the CDR3 is TGCGCCAGCAGCCCACGCCACCAGGCTAACTATGGCTACACCTTC. Translated, it gives CASSPRHQANYGYTF.

CDR3 residues: CASRHKDRENSPLHF. CDR3 nucleotide sequence: TGTGCCAGCAGACACAAGGACAGGGAGAATTCACCCCTCCACTTT. V usage is TRBV7-9 and J usage is TRBJ1-6, with 8 bases matching TRBD1. CDR1 is SEHNR and CDR2 is FQNEAQ in the germline V gene (reference sequence). This CDR3 is 15 amino acids long. The trim removed 6 bases at V and 7 bases at J, leaving 8 bases unmatched.

This rearrangement joins TRBV7-2 to TRBJ2-5, with 8 positions matching TRBD1. With the DNA end fitting TRBJ2-7 better, the J assignment may be wrong. CDR1 and CDR2 (germline): SGHTA, FQGNSA. There are 15 residues in the CDR3. The DNA for the CDR3 is TGTGCCAGCAGCTTAGTCCGGGACAGGCGGTACGAGCAGTACTTC. It specifies CASSLVRDRRYEQYF.

The rearrangement links TRBV6-9 to TRBJ2-7; 7 bases align to TRBD1. Germline assignment: CDR1 MNHGY and CDR2 SVAAGI. This CDR3 is built from 13 residues. Trimming removed 6 bases from V and 11 bases from J; junction bases left unmatched: 13. The CDR3 region has the DNA TGTGCCAGCAGAAGCTCGGACAGGTCAAGGGAGTACTTC. As protein: CASRSSDRSREYF.

V gene TRBV19 combines with J gene TRBJ2-3; possibly TRBD1 for D (6 bases). Germline assignment: CDR1 LNHDA and CDR2 SQIVND (reference sequence). This CDR3 is built from 14 residues. V was shortened by 5 bases and J by 2 bases, with 11 bases between the two germline ends. CDR3 residues: CASSPRQVTDTQYF. CDR3 nucleotides: TGTGCCAGTAGTCCCCGACAGGTCACAGATACGCAGTATTTT.

This chain links TRBV5-4 with TRBJ2-7; a weak D match, TRBD1 (6 bases). The CDR3 sequence is 16 residues long. V was cut by 6 bases and J by 5 bases, with 24 bases left in between. The V gene's germline CDR1 is SGHNT and CDR2 YYREEE (reference sequence). This CDR3 reads CASNFFGAGTNHEQYF. In DNA form, the CDR3 reads TGTGCCAGCAACTTTTTCGGAGCCGGGACAAACCACGAGCAGTACTTC.

The chain joins TRBV6-1 to TRBJ2-3, with D unresolved. V lost 2 bases and J lost 0, with 12 bases in between. Per the germline V gene, CDR1 is MNHNS and CDR2 is SASEGT. The CDR3 runs 16 residues. Here the CDR3 reads CASSEIRSASTDTQYF. The CDR3 bases are TGTGCCAGCAGTGAAATTCGGTCGGCTAGCACAGATACGCAGTATTTT.

This chain joins TRBV6-5 and TRBJ1-2; TRBD1 agrees at 7 bases. This CDR3 region has 15 residues. Germline V gives CDR1 MNHEY, CDR2 SVGAGI. The junction had 5 bases not matched to a gene; V was cut back by 0 bases and J by 4 bases. The CDR3 loop reads CASSYSGDRAYGYTF. CDR3 in DNA: TGTGCCAGCAGTTACTCCGGCGACAGGGCCTATGGCTACACCTTC.

This rearrangement joins TRBV7-9 to TRBJ2-7; the D is unclear. Looked up from germline, CDR1 is SEHNR and CDR2 is FQNEAQ (reference sequence). The ends were cut back, 3 bases at V and 0 bases at J, with 6 bases in the middle. This CDR3 has 13 amino acids. The CDR3 DNA is TGTGCCAGCAGCTTCGAGACCTCCTACGAGCAGTACTTC. Translation: CASSFETSYEQYF.

The chain combines TRBV7-9 with TRBJ1-6; the match to TRBD1 covers 9 bases. V lost 6 bases and J lost 9; bases outside the gene matches: 6. CDR1 is SEHNR and CDR2 is FQNEAQ in the germline V gene (reference sequence). This CDR3 is 14 amino acids long. This chain's CDR3 is CASSLQGAGSPLHF. Written as DNA, the CDR3 is TGTGCCAGCAGTCTACAGGGGGCGGGTTCACCCCTCCACTTT.

This chain links TRBV7-9 with TRBJ2-7; D is ambiguous. Trimming left V 4 bases short and J 0 bases short, with 10 bases between. The CDR3 length is 14 residues. Germline values: CDR1 SEHNR, CDR2 FQNEAQ (reference sequence). CDR3 region: CASSSDGRSYEQYF. The CDR3 DNA reads as TGTGCCAGCAGCTCCGACGGGCGCTCCTACGAGCAGTACTTC.

The chain has TRBV11-1 and TRBJ2-3; tentatively, D is TRBD2 (6 bases). The CDR3 covers 16 residues. V lost 5 bases, J lost 3 bases, and 18 bases lay in between. Germline CDR1 is SGHAT and CDR2 is FQDESV (reference sequence). CDR3 amino acids: CASSDSGAGSTDTQYF. The CDR3 nucleotides are TGTGCCAGCAGCGATAGTGGGGCGGGGTCTACAGATACGCAGTATTTT.

The chain links TRBV6-1 to TRBJ2-4, with 9 positions matching TRBD1. Germline loops: CDR1 MNHNS, CDR2 SASEGT. The V and J ends lost 0 bases and 7 bases, in that order; junction bases with no gene match: 4. This CDR3 is 15 amino acids long. This CDR3 reads CASSEAPGQGNIQYF. The CDR3 coding sequence is TGTGCCAGCAGTGAAGCGCCCGGACAGGGGAACATTCAGTACTTC.

The chain recombines TRBV5-1 with TRBJ2-1, with 8 bases fitting TRBD1. Germline assignment: CDR1 SGHRS and CDR2 YFSETQ. V was pared by 3 bases and J by 3 bases, with 8 bases of the junction left unmatched. The CDR3 has 16 amino acids. The CDR3 spells CASSSSGGGSYNEQFF. The CDR3 DNA reads as TGCGCCAGCAGCTCCTCAGGGGGCGGCAGCTACAATGAGCAGTTCTTC. The full variable domain, completed using reference TRBV5-1 and TRBJ2-1, is KAGVTQTPRYLIKTRGQQVTLSCSPISGHRSVSWYQQTPGQGLQFLFEYFSETQRNKGNFPGRFSGRQFSNSRSEMNVSTLELGDSALYLCASSSSGGGSYNEQFFGPGTRLTVL.

CDR3 nucleotide sequence: TGTGCCAGCAGCCCATCAGGGACTAACTATGGCTACACCTTC. Translated, it gives CASSPSGTNYGYTF. The chain has TRBV7-3 and TRBJ1-2, with D perhaps matching TRBD1 (5 bases). The CDR3 is 14 residues long. CDR1 and CDR2 from the germline V gene are SGHTA and FQGTGA. The germline V and J ends were trimmed by 5 bases and 0 bases, with 10 bases remaining between them.

The genes are TRBV5-1 and TRBJ1-1, with no clear D. The CDR3 runs 14 residues. Germline loops: CDR1 SGHRS, CDR2 YFSETQ. The V and J ends lost 4 bases and 9 bases respectively, with 19 bases between them. The CDR3 region has the DNA TGCGCCAGCAGCCCAGGACCCAACGTCCAAAAAGCTTTCTTT. As protein: CASSPGPNVQKAFF.

The V call is TRBV6-1, the J call TRBJ2-7; 8 bases are a match to TRBD1. The CDR3 extends over 15 amino acids. Germline V CDR1 and CDR2: MNHNS, SASEGT. J lost 3 bases, V lost 1 base, and 5 bases had no gene match. CDR3 in DNA: TGTGCCAGCAGTGAAGGTGGGACAGGAGTCTACGAGCAGTACTTC. Its translation is CASSEGGTGVYEQYF.

The chain carries TRBV14 and TRBJ2-3; D perhaps matches TRBD1 (6 bases). The germline V and J ends were trimmed by 4 bases and 14 bases, with 22 bases remaining between them. The CDR3 sequence is 14 residues long. Germline CDR1 is SGHDN and CDR2 is FVKESK. The CDR3 nucleotides are TGTGCCAGCAGCCTTTATACCGGGACAACATCACCGTATTTT. It encodes CASSLYTGTTSPYF.

A remark on this clone: The same CDR3 is also encoded by other DNA sequences in this sample. CDR3 residues: CASSPGSNQPQHF. The CDR3 nucleotides are TGTGCCAGCTCACCAGGAAGCAATCAGCCCCAGCATTTT. The genes are TRBV18 and TRBJ1-5; unclear D gene. V was clipped by 2 bases and J by 1 base, with 3 bases between them. Germline loops: CDR1 KGHSH, CDR2 LQKENI. This CDR3 region has 13 residues.

V usage is TRBV6-1 and J usage is TRBJ1-3; D ambiguous. Germline V gives CDR1 MNHNS, CDR2 SASEGT. V was trimmed by 6 bases and J by 0 bases, leaving 9 bases between them. The CDR3 runs to 14 residues. In nucleotides, the CDR3 is TGTGCCAGCAGCTACACTGACTCTGGAAACACCATATATTTT. Protein product: CASSYTDSGNTIYF.

This clone has just a few counts. In DNA form, the CDR3 reads TGTGCCAGCAGTGGTAACAATTCACCCCTCCACTTT. Its translation is CASSGNNSPLHF. This chain links TRBV2 with TRBJ1-6; D call uncertain. The germline gives CDR1 SNHLY, CDR2 FYNNEI. The germline V and J ends were trimmed by 4 bases and 7 bases, with 5 bases remaining between them. The CDR3 loop spans 12 amino acids.

The V and J genes are TRBV7-9 and TRBJ2-5, with a weak D call TRBD1 (6 bases). The end of the DNA fits TRBJ2-7 better, so the J call may be wrong. Germline CDR1 and CDR2: SEHNR and FQNEAQ (reference sequence). CDR3 length equals 14 residues. The CDR3 spells CASSLSSGVAEQYF. The CDR3 DNA sequence: TGTGCCAGCAGCTTAAGTTCAGGGGTCGCCGAGCAGTACTTC.

This clone was recorded only once. V usage is TRBV15 and J usage is TRBJ1-5; D possibly corresponds to TRBD1 (5 bases). V was shortened by 4 bases and J by 4 bases, with 8 bases between the two germline ends. The CDR3 runs 13 residues. CDR1 is LNHNV, CDR2 YYDKDF, per germline (reference sequence). CDR3 region: CATSTSGNQPQHF. CDR3 coding DNA: TGTGCCACCAGCACCTCAGGGAATCAGCCCCAGCATTTT.

This chain joins TRBV5-1 and TRBJ2-3; the D gene is possibly TRBD2 (5 bases). Trimming left V 0 bases short and J 4 bases short, with 15 bases between. Germline V lookup: CDR1 SGHRS, CDR2 YFSETQ. The CDR3 length is 16 residues. The CDR3 region is CASSLGQTTGADTQYF. The CDR3 coding sequence is TGCGCCAGCAGCTTGGGGCAGACTACCGGCGCAGATACGCAGTATTTT.

V is TRBV4-3 and J is TRBJ2-7; D possibly corresponds to TRBD1 (6 bases). V lost 0 bases and J lost 2, with 11 bases in between. The CDR3 is 15 residues long. Germline-derived CDR1 and CDR2 are LGHNA and YSLEER. The CDR3 region has the DNA TGCGCCAGCAGCCAAGATATAGCAGGGGCCTACGAGCAGTACTTC. It encodes CASSQDIAGAYEQYF.

The chain couples TRBV19 to TRBJ2-6, with TRBD1 matching over 7 bases. Germline CDR1 LNHDA, CDR2 SQIVND (reference sequence). This CDR3 spans 18 amino acids. V shed 5 bases and J 0 bases; nucleotides not matched to a gene: 10. The DNA of the CDR3 is TGTGCCAGTAGTCCCACAGGGGCCCGAAACTCTGGGGCCAACGTCCTGACTTTC. This codes for CASSPTGARNSGANVLTF.

The gene calls are TRBV25-1 and TRBJ2-5; TRBD2 is a possible D gene (7 bases). This CDR3 contains 15 residues. CDR1 is MGHDK, CDR2 SYGVNS, per germline. Trimming took off 1 base at V and 3 bases at J, with 12 bases between the two ends. The CDR3 DNA reads TGTGCCAGCAGTGAATCCGGGGGGCCGGAAGAGACCCAGTACTTC. It codes for CASSESGGPEETQYF.

Only one count was recorded for this clone. CDR3 in DNA: TGTGCCTGGAGTATAAGGGACAGGGACACCGGGGAGCTGTTTTTT. Translating it yields CAWSIRDRDTGELFF. The genes are TRBV30 and TRBJ2-2, with TRBD1 matching over 9 bases. V was clipped by 2 bases and J by 3 bases; unmatched bases: 4. The germline gives CDR1 GTSNPN, CDR2 SVGIG (reference sequence). This CDR3 region has 15 residues. Using reference TRBV30 and TRBJ2-2 for the parts outside the CDR3, the full variable domain is SQTIHQWPATLVQPVGSPLSLECTVEGTSNPNLYWYRQAAGRGLQLLFYSVGIGQISSEVPQNLSASRPQDRQFILSSKKLLLSDSGFYLCAWSIRDRDTGELFFGEGSRLTVL.

The genes are TRBV7-3 and TRBJ1-1, with D tentatively TRBD1 (5 bases). Germline loops: CDR1 SGHTA, CDR2 FQGTGA. Trimming removed 5 bases at V and 8 bases at J, with 18 bases between. CDR3 length equals 14 residues. The CDR3 region has the DNA TGTGCCAGCAGCGGACTTTTTCGGGACGTAGAAGCTTTCTTT. As protein: CASSGLFRDVEAFF.

V usage is TRBV11-2 and J usage is TRBJ2-2; a possible D gene is TRBD2 (5 bases). This CDR3 spans 15 amino acids. CDR1 is SGHAT, CDR2 FQNNGV, per germline. Trimming took 7 bases from V and 5 from J, leaving 17 bases between them. The CDR3 DNA follows: TGTGCCAGCACCCCGGACTGGGCCTCTACCGGGGAGCTGTTTTTT. Its translation is CASTPDWASTGELFF.